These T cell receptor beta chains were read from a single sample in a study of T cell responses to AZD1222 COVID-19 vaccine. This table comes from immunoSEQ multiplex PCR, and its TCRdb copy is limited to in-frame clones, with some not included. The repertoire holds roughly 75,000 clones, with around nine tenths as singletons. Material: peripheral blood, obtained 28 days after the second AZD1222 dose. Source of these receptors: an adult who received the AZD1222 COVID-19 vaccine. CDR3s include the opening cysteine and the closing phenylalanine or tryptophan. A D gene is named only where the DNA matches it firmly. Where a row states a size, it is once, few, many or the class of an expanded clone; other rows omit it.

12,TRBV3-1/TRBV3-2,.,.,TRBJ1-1,TGTGCCAGCAGCACCCGTAAGACTGAAGCTTTCTTT,CASSTRKTEAFF
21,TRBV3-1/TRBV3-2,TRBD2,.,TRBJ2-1,TGTGCCAGCAGCCAAGATCCGGCCTTGGTCTGGGCGGGGGAAGCTTACAATGAGCAGTTCTTC,CASSQDPALVWAGEAYNEQFF
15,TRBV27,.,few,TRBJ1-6,TGTGCCAGCAGTCCCCGGGGCCCCCCCAATTCACCCCTCCACTTT,CASSPRGPPNSPLHF
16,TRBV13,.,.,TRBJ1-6,TGTGCCAGCAGCTTATCCCCCGACTTCTCAGGTTCACCCCTCCACTTT,CASSLSPDFSGSPLHF
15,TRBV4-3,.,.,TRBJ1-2,TGCGCCAGCAGCCAAGATATTACGGCCTACTATGGCTACACCTTC,CASSQDITAYYGYTF
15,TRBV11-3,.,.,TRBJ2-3,TGTGCCAGCAGCTTAGACGGGGACAGCACAGATACGCAGTATTTT,CASSLDGDSTDTQYF
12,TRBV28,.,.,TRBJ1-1,TGTGCCAGCAGTCTACAAACCAGTGAAGCTTTCTTT,CASSLQTSEAFF
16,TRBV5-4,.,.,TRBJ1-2,TGTGCCAGCAGCCAGCCCCAACCGGGGAGGGACTATGGCTACACCTTC,CASSQPQPGRDYGYTF
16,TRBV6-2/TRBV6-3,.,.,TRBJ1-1,TGTGCCAGCAGCCCTAGACGTACAATAATGAACACTGAAGCTTTCTTT,CASSPRRTIMNTEAFF
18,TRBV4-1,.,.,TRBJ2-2,TGCGCCAGCAGCTCACCTTTGACGGGACCAACTAACACCGGGGAGCTGTTTTTT,CASSSPLTGPTNTGELFF
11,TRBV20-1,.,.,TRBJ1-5,TGCAGTGCTAGGGGGTATCAGCCCCAGCATTTT,CSARGYQPQHF
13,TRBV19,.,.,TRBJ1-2,TGTGCCAGTAGTTTCGGAGAATCGGATGGCTACACCTTC,CASSFGESDGYTF
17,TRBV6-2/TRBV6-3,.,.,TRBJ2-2,TGTGCCAGCAGTTACCCGCCCGGGACACCGAACACCGGGGAGCTGTTTTTT,CASSYPPGTPNTGELFF
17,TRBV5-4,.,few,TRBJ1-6,TGTGCCAGCAGCCCCGGGGGGGGCCGCGGCGGGGGTTCACCCCTCCACTTT,CASSPGGGRGGGSPLHF
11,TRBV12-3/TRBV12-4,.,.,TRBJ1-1,TGTGCCAGCAGTGGAAGCACTGAAGCTTTCTTT,CASSGSTEAFF
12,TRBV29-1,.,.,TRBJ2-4,TGCAGCGGTCGGGGGGCCAAAAACATTCAGTACTTC,CSGRGAKNIQYF
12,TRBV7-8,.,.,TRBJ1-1,TGTGCCAGCAGCCCCACGAACACTGAAGCTTTCTTT,CASSPTNTEAFF
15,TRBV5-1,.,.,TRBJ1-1,TGCGCCAGCAAAGTCGAATCAGGGGTGAACACTGAAGCTTTCTTT,CASKVESGVNTEAFF
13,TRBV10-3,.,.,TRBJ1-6,TGTGCCATCAGGAAGACAGGAGACTCACCCCTCCACTTT,CAIRKTGDSPLHF
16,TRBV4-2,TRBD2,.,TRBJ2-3,TGTGCCAGCAGCCCACTGACTAGCGGGGGCCCAGATACGCAGTATTTT,CASSPLTSGGPDTQYF
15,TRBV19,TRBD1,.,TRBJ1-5,TGTGCCAGTAGCCCAGGACAGGGGGCGTTTCAGCCCCAGCATTTT,CASSPGQGAFQPQHF
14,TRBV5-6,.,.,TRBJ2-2,TGTGCCAGCAGCCCCCTACTGAACACCGGGGAGCTGTTTTTT,CASSPLLNTGELFF
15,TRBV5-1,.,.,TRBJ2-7,TGCGCCAGCAGCTTATGGGGGCGAGTATCCTACGAGCAGTACTTC,CASSLWGRVSYEQYF
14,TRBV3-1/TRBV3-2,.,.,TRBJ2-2,TGTGCCAGCAGCCAAGGGGCGGATAACGGGGAGCTGTTTTTT,CASSQGADNGELFF
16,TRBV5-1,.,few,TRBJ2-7,TGCGCCAGCAGTTTTGCGGGTCAGGCGAGCTCCTACGAGCAGTACTTC,CASSFAGQASSYEQYF
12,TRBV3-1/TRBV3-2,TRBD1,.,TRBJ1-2,TGTGCCAGCAGCGACAGGGACTATGGCTACACCTTC,CASSDRDYGYTF
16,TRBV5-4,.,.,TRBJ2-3,TGTGCCAGCAGCTTCCGCGGTGGTGGTCTCACAGATACGCAGTATTTT,CASSFRGGGLTDTQYF
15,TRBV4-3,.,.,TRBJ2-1,TGCGCCAGCAGCTTCCTGAATAAGGGGGAAAATGAGCAGTTCTTC,CASSFLNKGENEQFF
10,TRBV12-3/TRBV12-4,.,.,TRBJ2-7,TGTGCCAGCACTTTTGATGAGCAGTACTTC,CASTFDEQYF
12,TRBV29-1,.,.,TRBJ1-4,TGCAGCGTTCAGGGGTCGGGGGAAAAACTGTTTTTT,CSVQGSGEKLFF
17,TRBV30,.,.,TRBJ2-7,TGTGCCTGGAGCTTGCCACCAACAGAGGATTTTCCCTACGAGCAGTACTTC,CAWSLPPTEDFPYEQYF
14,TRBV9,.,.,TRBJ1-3,TGTGCCAGCAGCTTTGGGGGCGCGGGAAACACCATATATTTT,CASSFGGAGNTIYF
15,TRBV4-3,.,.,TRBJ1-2,TGCGCCAGCAGCCAGAGTAGTACGGGGTTCTATGGCTACACCTTC,CASSQSSTGFYGYTF
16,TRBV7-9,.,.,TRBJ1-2,TGTGCCAGCAGCTGGGAAATACAGGCCGCTAACTATGGCTACACCTTC,CASSWEIQAANYGYTF
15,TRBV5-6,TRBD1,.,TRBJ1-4,TGTGCCAGCAGCTACGGGACAGCAACTAATGAAAAACTGTTTTTT,CASSYGTATNEKLFF
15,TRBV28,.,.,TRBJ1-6,TGTGCCAGCACCAAGGACGTAAGGAATAATTCACCCCTCCACTTT,CASTKDVRNNSPLHF
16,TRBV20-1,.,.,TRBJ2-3,TGCAGTGCTAGTGGGAGTGGTAGGTCAAACTCCCATACGCAGTATTTT,CSASGSGRSNSHTQYF
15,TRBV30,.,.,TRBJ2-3,TGTGCCTGGAGTAATATGGGGGGGGGCGCAGATACGCAGTATTTT,CAWSNMGGGADTQYF
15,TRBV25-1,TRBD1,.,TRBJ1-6,TGTGCCAGCAGTGAATACCAGGGGGACAATTCACCCCTCCACTTT,CASSEYQGDNSPLHF
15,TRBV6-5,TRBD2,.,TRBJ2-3,TGTGCCAGCAGTCAGCTAGCGGGGAGCACAGATACGCAGTATTTT,CASSQLAGSTDTQYF
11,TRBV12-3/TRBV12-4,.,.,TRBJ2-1,TGTGCCAGCACAGCCTACAATGAGCAGTTCTTC,CASTAYNEQFF
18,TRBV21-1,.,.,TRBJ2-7,TGTGCCAGCAGCAAAACAGGGGGAGTAGGGAACTCCATCTACGAGCAGTACTTC,CASSKTGGVGNSIYEQYF
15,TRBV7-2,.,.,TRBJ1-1,TGTGCCAGCAGCGGGGTTAGAAGGGGTATCTCTGAAGCTTTCTTT,CASSGVRRGISEAFF
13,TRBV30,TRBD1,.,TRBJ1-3,TGTGCCTGTGACAGGGGGCAATCGGGCACCATATATTTT,CACDRGQSGTIYF
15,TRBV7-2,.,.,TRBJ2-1,TGTGCCAGCAGCTTCCAGACAGGAACGTACAATGAGCAGTTCTTC,CASSFQTGTYNEQFF